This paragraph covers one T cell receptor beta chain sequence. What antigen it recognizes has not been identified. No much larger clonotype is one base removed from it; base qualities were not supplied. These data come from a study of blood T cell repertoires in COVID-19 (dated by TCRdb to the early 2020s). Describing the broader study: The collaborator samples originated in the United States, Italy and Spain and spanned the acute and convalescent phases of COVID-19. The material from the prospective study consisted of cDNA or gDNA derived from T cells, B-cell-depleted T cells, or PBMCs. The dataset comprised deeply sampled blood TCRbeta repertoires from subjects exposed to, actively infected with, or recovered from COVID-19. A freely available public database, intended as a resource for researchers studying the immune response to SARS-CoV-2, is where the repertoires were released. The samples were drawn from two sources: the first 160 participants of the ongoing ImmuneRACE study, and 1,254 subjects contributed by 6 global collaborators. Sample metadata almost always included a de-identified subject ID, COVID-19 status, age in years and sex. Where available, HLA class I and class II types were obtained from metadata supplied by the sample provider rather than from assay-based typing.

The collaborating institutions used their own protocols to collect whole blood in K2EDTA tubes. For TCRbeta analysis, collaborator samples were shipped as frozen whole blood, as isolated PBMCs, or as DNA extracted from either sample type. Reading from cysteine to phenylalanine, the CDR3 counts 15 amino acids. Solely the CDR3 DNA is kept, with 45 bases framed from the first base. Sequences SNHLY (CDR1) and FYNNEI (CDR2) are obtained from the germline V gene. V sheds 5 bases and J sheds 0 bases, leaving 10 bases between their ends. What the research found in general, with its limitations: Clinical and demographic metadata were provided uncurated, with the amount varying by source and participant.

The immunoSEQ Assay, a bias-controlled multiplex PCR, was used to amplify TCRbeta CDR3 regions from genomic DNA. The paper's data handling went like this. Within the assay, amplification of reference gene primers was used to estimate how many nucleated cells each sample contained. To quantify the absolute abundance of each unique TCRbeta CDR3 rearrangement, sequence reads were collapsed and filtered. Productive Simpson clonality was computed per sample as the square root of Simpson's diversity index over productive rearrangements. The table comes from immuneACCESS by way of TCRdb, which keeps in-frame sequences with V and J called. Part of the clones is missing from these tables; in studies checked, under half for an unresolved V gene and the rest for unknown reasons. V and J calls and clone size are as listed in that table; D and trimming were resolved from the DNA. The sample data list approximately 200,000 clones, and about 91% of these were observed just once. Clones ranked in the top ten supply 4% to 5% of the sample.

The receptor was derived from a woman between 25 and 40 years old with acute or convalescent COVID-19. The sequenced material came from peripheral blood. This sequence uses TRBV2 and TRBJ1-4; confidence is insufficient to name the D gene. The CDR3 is CASSRHVTTNEKLFF. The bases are TGTGCCAGCAGTCGACATGTAACAACTAATGAAAAACTGTTTTTT.